The 18 T cell receptor beta chains given below trace back to one sample, sequenced in a study of blood T cell repertoires in COVID-19. This table comes from immunoSEQ multiplex PCR, and its TCRdb copy is limited to in-frame clones, with some not included. Found here are 200,000 or so clones, 87% of them singletons; the top ten hold under 2.5%. Sequences were obtained from peripheral blood. Receptor source: a man aged 40-55 years with active or convalescent COVID-19.

J is TRBJ1-6 and V is TRBV19, with TRBD1 identical over 10 bases. Germline V gene lookup returns CDR1 LNHDA and CDR2 SQIVND (reference sequence). This CDR3 region has 18 residues. V lost 5 bases, J lost 8 bases, and 15 bases stayed unmatched. CDR3 in amino acids: CASSQGQGYMAFDSPLHF. CDR3 in DNA: TGTGCCAGTAGTCAGGGACAGGGGTACATGGCGTTTGATTCACCCCTCCACTTT.

This clone was counted a single time. The rearrangement uses TRBV7-6 and TRBJ2-7; the match to TRBD2 covers 7 bases. Germline lookup yields CDR1 SGHVS and CDR2 FNYEAQ. The CDR3 has 14 residues. Germline trimming cut 2 bases from V and 0 bases from J; bases unmatched to any gene: 1. CDR3 protein: CASSLSGDSYEQYF. The CDR3 DNA is TGTGCCAGCAGCTTAAGCGGGGACTCCTACGAGCAGTACTTC. The variable domain in full, completed from reference TRBV7-6 and TRBJ2-7, reads GAGVSQSPRYKVTKRGQDVALRCDPISGHVSLYWYRQALGQGPEFLTYFNYEAQQDKSGLPNDRFSAERPEGSISTLTIQRTEQRDSAMYRCASSLSGDSYEQYFGPGTRLTVT.

CDR3 nucleotide sequence: TGTGCCAGCATCCTCTCGGTTAGACGGGGAGAGACCCAGTACTTC. Translated: CASILSVRRGETQYF. The V and J genes are TRBV2 and TRBJ2-5, with D perhaps matching TRBD2 (5 bases). In germline, CDR1 is SNHLY, CDR2 FYNNEI. The V gene lost 7 bases and the J gene lost 4 bases, with 19 bases spanning the gap. This CDR3 has 15 residues. The full variable domain, in which reference TRBV2 and TRBJ2-5 provide the parts outside the CDR3, is EPEVTQTPSHQVTQMGQEVILRCVPISNHLYFYWYRQILGQKVEFLVSFYNNEISEKSEIFDDQFSVERPDGSNFTLKIRSTKLEDSAMYFCASILSVRRGETQYFGPGTRLLVL.

This sequence joins TRBV7-9 and TRBJ1-1; TRBD1 aligns across 7 bases. V lost 1 base to trimming and J lost 3 bases; unmatched junction nucleotides: 5. This CDR3 has 15 residues. CDR1 and CDR2 (germline): SEHNR, FQNEAQ (reference sequence). The CDR3 reads CASSLVEGADTEAFF. DNA of the CDR3: TGTGCCAGCAGCTTAGTTGAGGGGGCGGACACTGAAGCTTTCTTT.

The chain links TRBV4-1 to TRBJ2-7; 9 bases agree with TRBD2. Germline values: CDR1 MGHRA, CDR2 YSYEKL. J lost 4 bases, V lost 0 bases, and 13 bases had no gene match. CDR3 length equals 18 residues. CDR3 sequence reads: CASSQEGEGREGLYEQYF. The CDR3 nucleotides are TGCGCCAGCAGCCAAGAGGGAGAGGGGCGGGAGGGCTTATACGAGCAGTACTTC.

This clone was observed once. The chain combines TRBV28 with TRBJ1-5, with no clear D. Trimming took off 2 bases at V and 0 bases at J, with 11 bases between the two ends. This CDR3 is 16 amino acids long. The germline CDR1 and CDR2 sequences are MDHEN and SYDVKM. The CDR3: CASSLTSGYSNQPQHF. CDR3 nucleotides: TGTGCCAGCAGTTTAACTTCAGGTTATAGCAATCAGCCCCAGCATTTT.

The chain carries TRBV25-1 and TRBJ2-7; 7 bases match TRBD2. Germline-derived CDR1 and CDR2 are MGHDK and SYGVNS. Trimming at V came to 5 bases and at J to 5 bases, leaving 12 bases not matched to a gene. This CDR3 has 15 amino acids. The CDR3 DNA reads as TGTGCCAGCAGTACCCCAGCGGGCGGGGGAAACGAGCAGTACTTC. The encoded protein is CASSTPAGGGNEQYF.

This clone was counted between two and nine times. At the DNA level, this CDR3 is encoded by other sequences in the same sample as well. The genes are TRBV7-9 and TRBJ2-5, with TRBD1 matching over 10 bases. In germline, CDR1 is SEHNR, CDR2 FQNEAQ (reference sequence). There are 16 residues in the CDR3. V was pared by 1 base and J by 1 base, with 3 bases of the junction left unmatched. For the CDR3, the DNA is TGTGCCAGCAGCTTAGGTGACAGGGGGCTCCAAGAGACCCAGTACTTC. It specifies CASSLGDRGLQETQYF.

This rearrangement joins TRBV11-2 to TRBJ2-2; TRBD2 matches 7 bases. Losses at the gene ends were 0 bases for V and 1 base for J; bases not matched to a gene: 2. Germline V gene lookup returns CDR1 SGHAT and CDR2 FQNNGV. CDR3 length: 16 amino acids. CDR3 protein: CASSLDPGGNTGELFF. Written as DNA, the CDR3 is TGTGCCAGCAGCTTAGACCCGGGGGGGAACACCGGGGAGCTGTTTTTT.

The J gene is TRBJ2-7, the V gene TRBV11-2; possible D gene TRBD1, 6 bases. The V end lost 5 bases, the J end lost 5 bases, and 19 bases lay between the germline ends. The V gene's germline CDR1 is SGHAT and CDR2 FQNNGV. This CDR3 comprises 15 residues. Here the CDR3 DNA reads TGTGCCAGCAGCACCATGAAGGGGGATATCGACGAGCAGTACTTC. This encodes CASSTMKGDIDEQYF. Together with reference TRBV11-2 and TRBJ2-7, the CDR3 gives the full variable domain: EAGVAQSPRYKIIEKRQSVAFWCNPISGHATLYWYQQILGQGPKLLIQFQNNGVVDDSQLPKDRFSAERLKGVDSTLKIQPAKLEDSAVYLCASSTMKGDIDEQYFGPGTRLTVT.

The gene calls are TRBV6-5 and TRBJ2-7; 7 bases fit TRBD1. The germline V gene encodes CDR1 MNHEY and CDR2 SVGAGI. V lost 4 bases and J lost 3; bases outside the gene matches: 3. CDR3 size: 13 residues. The CDR3 spells CASSSGQFYEQYF. CDR3 DNA sequence: TGTGCCAGCAGTTCGGGACAGTTCTACGAGCAGTACTTC.

The CDR3 loop reads CASSAMPWTRGNEQFF. DNA for the CDR3: TGTGCCAGCAGTGCCATGCCCTGGACCCGGGGCAATGAGCAGTTCTTC. The chain employs TRBV25-1 and TRBJ2-1, with D tentatively TRBD2 (5 bases). The CDR3 is 16 residues long. Germline V gives CDR1 MGHDK, CDR2 SYGVNS. The ends were cut back, 4 bases at V and 6 bases at J, with 19 bases in the middle.

J is TRBJ2-7 and V is TRBV27; 9 nucleotides match TRBD1. V was pared by 6 bases and J by 3 bases, with 12 bases of the junction left unmatched. The CDR3 runs to 16 residues. Germline assignment: CDR1 MNHEY and CDR2 SMNVEV (reference sequence). The CDR3 sequence: CASSGSPGQGIYEQYF. In DNA form, the CDR3 reads TGTGCCAGCAGCGGTTCGCCGGGACAGGGAATCTACGAGCAGTACTTC.

The CDR3 DNA reads as TGCGCCAGCAGCCTGACAGGGGGCTTTCAGCCCCAGCATTTT. Translating it yields CASSLTGGFQPQHF. The chain couples TRBV5-1 to TRBJ1-5; 10 bases align to TRBD1. CDR1 and CDR2 from the germline V gene are SGHRS and YFSETQ. With 4 bases clipped from V and 6 bases from J, the junction kept 4 bases outside the gene matches. The CDR3 loop spans 14 amino acids.

The rearrangement links TRBV19 to TRBJ2-5; D is perhaps TRBD1 (6 bases). The CDR3 has 14 amino acids. Germline CDR1 LNHDA, CDR2 SQIVND (reference sequence). Trimming removed 5 bases at V and 4 bases at J, with 14 bases between. The CDR3 DNA follows: TGTGCCAGTAGTGCGGACCGGACAGTAGAGACCCAGTACTTC. Translating it yields CASSADRTVETQYF.

The chain links TRBV19 to TRBJ1-3, with D hard to call. V lost 8 bases to trimming and J lost 1 base, with 12 bases between them. Looked up from germline, CDR1 is LNHDA and CDR2 is SQIVND (reference sequence). This CDR3 contains 14 residues. The CDR3 is CASVLTSSGNTIYF. CDR3 nucleotide sequence: TGTGCCAGTGTACTTACGAGTTCTGGAAACACCATATATTTT.

This clone was counted once. V is TRBV2 and J is TRBJ2-7, with 8 positions matching TRBD2. V dropped 7 bases and J dropped 3; count of bases not matched to a gene: 23. The CDR3 consists of 19 residues. CDR1 and CDR2 from the germline V gene are SNHLY and FYNNEI. CDR3 bases: TGTGCCAGCAATGAGGGGGTTTATCCCCCTACTAGCGGAAGCTACGAGCAGTACTTC. Protein sequence: CASNEGVYPPTSGSYEQYF. Full variable domain (missing parts from reference TRBV2 and TRBJ2-7): EPEVTQTPSHQVTQMGQEVILRCVPISNHLYFYWYRQILGQKVEFLVSFYNNEISEKSEIFDDQFSVERPDGSNFTLKIRSTKLEDSAMYFCASNEGVYPPTSGSYEQYFGPGTRLTVT.

The CDR3 is CASSERYEQYF. The CDR3 DNA is TGTGCCAGCAGCGAGCGTTACGAGCAGTACTTC. The chain carries TRBV7-2 and TRBJ2-7; no clear D. The CDR3 has 11 amino acids. V lost 5 bases to trimming and J lost 4 bases, with 6 bases between them. CDR1 is SGHTA, CDR2 FQGNSA, per germline.